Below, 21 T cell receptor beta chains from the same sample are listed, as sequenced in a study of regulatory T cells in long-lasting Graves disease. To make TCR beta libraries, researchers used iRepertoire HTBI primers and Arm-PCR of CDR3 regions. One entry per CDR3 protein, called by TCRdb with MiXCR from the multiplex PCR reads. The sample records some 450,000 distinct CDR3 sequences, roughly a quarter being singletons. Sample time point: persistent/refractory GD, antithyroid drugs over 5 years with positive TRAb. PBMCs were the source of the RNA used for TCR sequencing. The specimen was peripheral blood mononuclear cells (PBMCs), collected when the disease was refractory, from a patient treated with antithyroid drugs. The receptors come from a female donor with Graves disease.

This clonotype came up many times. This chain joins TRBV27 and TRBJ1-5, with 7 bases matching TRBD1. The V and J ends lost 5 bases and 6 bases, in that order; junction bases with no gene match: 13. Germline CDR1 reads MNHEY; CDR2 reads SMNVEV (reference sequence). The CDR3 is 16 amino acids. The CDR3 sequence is CASSIRQGRFGQPQHF. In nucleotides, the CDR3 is TGTGCCAGCAGTATAAGACAGGGAAGGTTCGGTCAGCCCCAGCATTTT.

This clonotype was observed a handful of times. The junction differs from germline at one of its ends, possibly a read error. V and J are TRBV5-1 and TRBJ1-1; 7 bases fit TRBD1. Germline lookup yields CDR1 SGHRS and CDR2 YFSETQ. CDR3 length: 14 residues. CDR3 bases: TGTGCCAGTAGCACGGGACAGACAAACACTGAAGCTTTCTTT. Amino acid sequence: CASSTGQTNTEAFF. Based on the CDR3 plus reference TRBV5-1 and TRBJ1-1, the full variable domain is KAGVTQTPRYLIKTRGQQVTLSCSPISGHRSVSWYQQTPGQGLQFLFEYFSETQRNKGNFPGRFSGRQFSNSRSEMNVSTLELGDSALYLCASSTGQTNTEAFFGQGTRLTVV.

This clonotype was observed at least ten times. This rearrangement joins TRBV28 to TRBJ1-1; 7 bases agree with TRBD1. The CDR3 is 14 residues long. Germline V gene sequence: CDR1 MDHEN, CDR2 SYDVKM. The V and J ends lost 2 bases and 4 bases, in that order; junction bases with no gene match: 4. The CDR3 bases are TGTGCCAGCAGTTTAGTAACAGGGGCCACTGAAGCTTTCTTT. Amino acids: CASSLVTGATEAFF.

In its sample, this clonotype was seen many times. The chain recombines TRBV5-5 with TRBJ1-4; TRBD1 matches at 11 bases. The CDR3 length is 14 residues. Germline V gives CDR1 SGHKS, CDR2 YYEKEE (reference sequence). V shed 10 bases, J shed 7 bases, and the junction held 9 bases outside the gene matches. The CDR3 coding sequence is TGTGCCGGATCCCGGACAGGGGGCTTTGAAAAACTGTTTTTT. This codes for CAGSRTGGFEKLFF.

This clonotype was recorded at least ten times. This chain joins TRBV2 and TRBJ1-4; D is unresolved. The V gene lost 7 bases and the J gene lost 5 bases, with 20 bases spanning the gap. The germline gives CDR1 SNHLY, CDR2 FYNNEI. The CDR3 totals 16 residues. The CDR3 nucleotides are TGTGCCAGCAAACTTAACGAGCTGGGAGTAAATGAAAAACTGTTTTTT. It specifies CASKLNELGVNEKLFF.

For the CDR3, the DNA is TGCAGTGCTAGAGATTGGGACGGGGGCCACGGGGAGCTGTTTTTT. Protein: CSARDWDGGHGELFF. The gene calls are TRBV20-1 and TRBJ2-2, with D perhaps given as TRBD1 or TRBD2 (6 bases each). CDR1 DFQATT and CDR2 SNEGSKA come from the germline V gene (reference sequence). Deletions cut 0 bases from V and 7 bases from J, with 15 bases between. CDR3 length: 15 amino acids.

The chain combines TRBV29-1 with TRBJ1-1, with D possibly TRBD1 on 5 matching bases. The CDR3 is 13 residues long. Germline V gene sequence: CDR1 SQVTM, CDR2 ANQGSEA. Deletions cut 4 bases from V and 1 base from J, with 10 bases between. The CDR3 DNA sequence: TGCAGCGTTGGAGGGGTTTCGAACACTGAAGCTTTCTTT. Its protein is CSVGGVSNTEAFF. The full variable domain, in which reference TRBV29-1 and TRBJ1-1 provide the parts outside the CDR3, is SAVISQKPSRDICQRGTSLTIQCQVDSQVTMMFWYRQQPGQSLTLIATANQGSEATYESGFVIDKFPISRPNLTFSTLTVSNMSPEDSSIYLCSVGGVSNTEAFFGQGTRLTVV.

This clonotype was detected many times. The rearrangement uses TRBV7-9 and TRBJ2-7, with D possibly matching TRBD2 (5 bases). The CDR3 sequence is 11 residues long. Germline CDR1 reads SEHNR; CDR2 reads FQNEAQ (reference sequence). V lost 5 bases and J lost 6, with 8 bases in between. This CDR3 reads CASSSGGEQYF. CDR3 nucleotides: TGTGCCAGCAGCAGCGGTGGCGAGCAGTACTTC.

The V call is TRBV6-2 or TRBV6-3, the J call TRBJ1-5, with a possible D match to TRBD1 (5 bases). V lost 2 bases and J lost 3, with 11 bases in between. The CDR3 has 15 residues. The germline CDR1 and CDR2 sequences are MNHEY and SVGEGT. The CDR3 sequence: CASSYRPRDNQPQHF. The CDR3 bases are TGTGCCAGCAGTTACCGACCCAGGGACAATCAGCCCCAGCATTTT.

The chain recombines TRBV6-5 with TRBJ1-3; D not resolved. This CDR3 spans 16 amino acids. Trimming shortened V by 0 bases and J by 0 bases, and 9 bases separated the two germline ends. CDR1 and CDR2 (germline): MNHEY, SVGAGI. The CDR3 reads CASSYSRASSGNTIYF. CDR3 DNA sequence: TGTGCCAGCAGTTACTCGCGGGCTTCCTCTGGAAACACCATATATTTT.

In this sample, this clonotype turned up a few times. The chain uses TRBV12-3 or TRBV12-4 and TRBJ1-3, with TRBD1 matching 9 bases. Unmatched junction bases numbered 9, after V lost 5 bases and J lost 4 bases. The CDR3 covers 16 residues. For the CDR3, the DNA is TGTGCCAGCAGTCCCCGGGACAGGGTTTACGGAAACACCATATATTTT. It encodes CASSPRDRVYGNTIYF.

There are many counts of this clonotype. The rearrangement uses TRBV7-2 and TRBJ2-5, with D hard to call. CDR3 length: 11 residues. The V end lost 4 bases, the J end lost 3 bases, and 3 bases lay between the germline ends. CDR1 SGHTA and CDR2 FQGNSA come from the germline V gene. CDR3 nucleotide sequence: TGTGCCAGCAGCTCGAAAGAGACCCAGTACTTC. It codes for CASSSKETQYF.

CDR3 coding DNA: TGTGCCAGCAGCCCACCCGGGGGCGGATCTAACTATGGCTACACCTTC. Its protein product is CASSPPGGGSNYGYTF. The V gene is TRBV7-9, the J gene TRBJ1-2; a possible D gene is TRBD1 (6 bases). V was pared by 5 bases and J by 0 bases, with 16 bases between. Germline V lookup: CDR1 SEHNR, CDR2 FQNEAQ (reference sequence). The CDR3 runs to 16 residues. Looking up the rest from reference TRBV7-9 and TRBJ1-2 gives the full variable domain: DTGVSQNPRHKITKRGQNVTFRCDPISEHNRLYWYRQTLGQGPEFLTYFQNEAQLEKSRLLSDRFSAERPKGSFSTLEIQRTEQGDSAMYLCASSPPGGGSNYGYTFGSGTRLTVV.

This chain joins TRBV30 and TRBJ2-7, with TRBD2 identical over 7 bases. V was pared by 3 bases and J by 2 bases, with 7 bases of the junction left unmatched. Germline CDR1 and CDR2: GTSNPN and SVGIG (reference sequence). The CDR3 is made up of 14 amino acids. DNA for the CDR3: TGTGCCTGGAGGGGGCGGGAGCGCACCTACGAGCAGTACTTC. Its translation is CAWRGRERTYEQYF.

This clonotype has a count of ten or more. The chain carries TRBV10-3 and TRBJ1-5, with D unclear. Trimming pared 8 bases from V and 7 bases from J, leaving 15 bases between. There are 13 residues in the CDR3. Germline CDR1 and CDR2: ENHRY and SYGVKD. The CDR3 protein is CAIQDSYEQPQHF. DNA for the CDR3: TGTGCCATCCAAGACTCCTACGAACAGCCCCAGCATTTT.

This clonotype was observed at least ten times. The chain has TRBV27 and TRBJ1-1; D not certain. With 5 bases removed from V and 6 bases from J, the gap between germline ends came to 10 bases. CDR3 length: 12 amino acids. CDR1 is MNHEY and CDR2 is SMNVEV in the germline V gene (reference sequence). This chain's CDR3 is CASSIVSPEAFF. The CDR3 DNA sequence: TGTGCCAGCAGTATAGTAAGTCCTGAAGCTTTCTTT.

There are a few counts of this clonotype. CDR3: CASSLGHGSGANVLTF. CDR3 DNA: TGCGCCAGCAGCTTGGGACACGGCTCTGGGGCCAACGTCCTGACTTTC. The V gene is TRBV5-1, the J gene TRBJ2-6, with unresolved D. Per the germline V gene, CDR1 is SGHRS and CDR2 is YFSETQ. V was trimmed by 0 bases and J by 0 bases, leaving 7 bases between them. This CDR3 region has 16 residues.

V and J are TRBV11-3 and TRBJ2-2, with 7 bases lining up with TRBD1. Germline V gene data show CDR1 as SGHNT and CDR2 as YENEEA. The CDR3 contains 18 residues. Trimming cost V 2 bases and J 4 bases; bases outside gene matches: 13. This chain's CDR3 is CASSLTMRPGQTTGELFF. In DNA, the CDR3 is TGTGCCAGCAGCTTAACCATGAGACCGGGACAGACCACCGGGGAGCTGTTTTTT.

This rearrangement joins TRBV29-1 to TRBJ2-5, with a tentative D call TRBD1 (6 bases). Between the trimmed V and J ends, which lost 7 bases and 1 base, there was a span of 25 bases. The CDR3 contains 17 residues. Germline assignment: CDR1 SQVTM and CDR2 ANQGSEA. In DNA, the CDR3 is TGCAGCGAGAGGGTGAGGGTCACCAGGGGCGTCCAAGAGACCCAGTACTTC. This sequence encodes CSERVRVTRGVQETQYF.

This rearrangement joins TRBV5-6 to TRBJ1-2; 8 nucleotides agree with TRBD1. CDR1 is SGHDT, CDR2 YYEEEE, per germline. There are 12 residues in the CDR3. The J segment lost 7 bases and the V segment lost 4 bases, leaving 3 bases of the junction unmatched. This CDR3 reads CASSPDRAGYTF. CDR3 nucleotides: TGTGCCAGCAGCCCGGACAGGGCTGGCTACACCTTC.

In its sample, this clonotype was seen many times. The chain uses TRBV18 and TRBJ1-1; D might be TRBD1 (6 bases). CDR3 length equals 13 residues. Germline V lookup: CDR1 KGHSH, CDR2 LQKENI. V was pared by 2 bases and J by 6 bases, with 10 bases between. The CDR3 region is CASSPDWTAEAFF. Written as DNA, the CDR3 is TGTGCCAGCTCACCAGACTGGACAGCTGAAGCTTTCTTT.